These 17 T cell receptor beta chains were all obtained from the same sample, sequenced in a study of cytomegalovirus exposure and HLA in healthy donors. The PCR made use of 60 Vbeta and 13 Jbeta primers. Clones were read by immunoSEQ multiplex PCR, and TCRdb kept only the in-frame ones, dropping some. The table lists 95,000 to 150,000 clones, more than 60% of them singletons. The sample was PBMCs. The origin of the receptors is a woman aged 40 to 50 in good health and CMV-seropositive.

The rearrangement joins TRBV7-9 to TRBJ1-2; 7 bases are a match to TRBD1. The CDR3 is made up of 14 amino acids. V lost 4 bases to trimming and J lost 8 bases; unmatched junction nucleotides: 10. Looked up from germline, CDR1 is SEHNR and CDR2 is FQNEAQ (reference sequence). The DNA for the CDR3 is TGTGCCAGCAGCTCACAGGGGCGCCCGGGAGGCTACACCTTC. Protein sequence: CASSSQGRPGGYTF.

This clone has just one count. The chain recombines TRBV4-1 with TRBJ2-7, with D possibly TRBD2 on 5 matching bases. Germline-derived CDR1 and CDR2 are MGHRA and YSYEKL. The CDR3 has 16 amino acids. Trimming shortened V by 1 base and J by 0 bases, and 13 bases separated the two germline ends. CDR3 bases: TGCGCCAGCAGCCAAGGCTCGGGGATTACCTCCTACGAGCAGTACTTC. Protein sequence: CASSQGSGITSYEQYF.

V gene TRBV23-1 combines with J gene TRBJ2-7; 12 positions match TRBD2. TRBV23-1 is sorted into the ORF group, with uncertain function. The V segment lost 7 bases and the J segment 0 bases; nucleotides outside the gene matches: 13. The CDR3 totals 18 residues. The CDR3 DNA reads TGCGCCAGCACTAAGGGGACTAGCGGGCCAGATCTCTCCTACGAGCAGTACTTC. This encodes CASTKGTSGPDLSYEQYF.

This sequence joins TRBV2 and TRBJ2-1; 11 nucleotides line up with TRBD2. J gave up 7 bases and V 5 bases, and 7 bases lay outside the gene matches. The CDR3 loop spans 15 amino acids. Germline V gene sequence: CDR1 SNHLY, CDR2 FYNNEI. Here the CDR3 reads CASSNSGGAGNEQFF. The CDR3 region has the DNA TGTGCCAGCAGTAATAGCGGGGGGGCGGGGAATGAGCAGTTCTTC.

V usage is TRBV21-1 and J usage is TRBJ1-5; the table's TRBD1 call for D was not verified on the DNA. TRBV21-1 is shown as a pseudogene. The CDR3 runs 17 residues. The CDR3 nucleotides are TGTGCCAGCAGCTTCACCCGGACAGGGAGATACAATCAGCCCCAGCATTTT. As protein: CASSFTRTGRYNQPQHF.

The V and J genes are TRBV7-6 and TRBJ2-3; D unclear. Germline V lookup: CDR1 SGHVS, CDR2 FNYEAQ. This CDR3 is built from 16 residues. V was shortened by 3 bases and J by 0 bases, with 13 bases between the two germline ends. CDR3 sequence: CASSFLAPTSTDTQYF. In nucleotides, the CDR3 is TGTGCCAGCAGCTTCCTCGCGCCTACTAGCACAGATACGCAGTATTTT.

The chain's CDR3 is CASSPMAGALDEQYF. As DNA, the CDR3 is TGCGCCAGCAGCCCCATGGCGGGAGCCCTCGACGAGCAGTACTTC. The chain employs TRBV5-1 and TRBJ2-7; TRBD2 matches 7 bases. The germline CDR1 and CDR2 sequences are SGHRS and YFSETQ. The CDR3 is 15 residues long. V gave up 4 bases and J gave up 5 bases; unmatched junction bases: 12.

This chain connects TRBV18 to TRBJ1-2; D gene unclear. The CDR3 loop spans 12 amino acids. CDR1 and CDR2 (germline): KGHSH, LQKENI. Between the trimmed V and J ends, which lost 2 bases and 2 bases, there was a span of 3 bases. CDR3 in DNA: TGTGCCAGCTCACCATTAAACTATGGCTACACCTTC. Protein product: CASSPLNYGYTF.

This chain links TRBV30 with TRBJ1-5; 7 bases fit TRBD1. V was pared by 6 bases and J by 3 bases, with 5 bases of the junction left unmatched. The CDR3 contains 13 residues. Germline lookup yields CDR1 GTSNPN and CDR2 SVGIG (reference sequence). The CDR3 nucleotides are TGTGCCTGTGACAGGGATCTCAATCAGCCCCAGCATTTT. Its protein is CACDRDLNQPQHF.

The V and J genes are TRBV9 and TRBJ2-3; the match to TRBD2 covers 10 bases. The CDR3 is 15 amino acids. With 3 bases clipped from V and 2 bases from J, the junction kept 3 bases outside the gene matches. The germline CDR1 and CDR2 sequences are SGDLS and YYNGEE. In DNA, the CDR3 is TGTGCCAGCAGCGGGAGCGGGGGGGCCACAGATACGCAGTATTTT. Protein: CASSGSGGATDTQYF.

This chain connects TRBV15 to TRBJ2-1, with TRBD2 identical over 8 bases. V trimming: 8 bases; J trimming: 7 bases; junction bases outside the gene matches: 13. Germline CDR1 and CDR2: LNHNV and YYDKDF (reference sequence). The CDR3 is made up of 15 amino acids. This CDR3 is CATCGGLLGDNEQFF. DNA of the CDR3: TGTGCCACCTGCGGGGGGCTCTTAGGAGATAATGAGCAGTTCTTC.

In this sample, this clone turned up a few times. The chain recombines TRBV19 with TRBJ2-1, with D perhaps TRBD2 (5 bases). The CDR3 has 15 residues. Germline CDR1 LNHDA, CDR2 SQIVND (reference sequence). V was clipped by 2 bases and J by 7 bases, with 15 bases between them. CDR3 nucleotide sequence: TGTGCCAGTAGTATAACGGCTAGCCGTACGAATGAGCAGTTCTTC. Its translation: CASSITASRTNEQFF. The full variable domain, its missing parts supplied by reference TRBV19 and TRBJ2-1, is DGGITQSPKYLFRKEGQNVTLSCEQNLNHDAMYWYRQDPGQGLRLIYYSQIVNDFQKGDIAEGYSVSREKKESFPLTVTSAQKNPTAFYLCASSITASRTNEQFFGPGTRLTVL.

The rearrangement links TRBV9 to TRBJ2-3, with 8 bases identical to TRBD1. Germline V gives CDR1 SGDLS, CDR2 YYNGEE. After removal of 5 bases from V and 3 bases from J, the junction contained 8 bases not matched to a gene. The CDR3 runs to 15 residues. This CDR3 is CASSRQGMVTDTQYF. CDR3 DNA: TGTGCCAGCAGTCGACAGGGGATGGTGACAGATACGCAGTATTTT.

This clone occurred a few times. This rearrangement joins TRBV18 to TRBJ2-2; TRBD2 agrees at 12 bases. The germline CDR1 and CDR2 sequences are KGHSH and LQKENI. The CDR3 runs to 18 residues. With 3 bases clipped from V and 1 base from J, the junction kept 6 bases outside the gene matches. CDR3 DNA sequence: TGTGCCAGCTCACCGATCACTAGCGGGAGGTTGAACACCGGGGAGCTGTTTTTT. As protein: CASSPITSGRLNTGELFF.

This chain joins TRBV6-4 and TRBJ2-2; TRBD2 matches 12 bases. The germline CDR1 and CDR2 sequences are MRHNA and SNTAGT. V gave up 1 base and J gave up 5 bases; unmatched junction bases: 2. CDR3 length equals 16 residues. CDR3 sequence reads: CASSDLGLAGTGELFF. In DNA form, the CDR3 reads TGTGCCAGCAGTGACTTGGGACTAGCGGGTACCGGGGAGCTGTTTTTT.

This clone was detected a few times. The V call is TRBV6-5, the J call TRBJ1-1; TRBD1 is a possible D gene (6 bases). The CDR3 runs to 14 residues. In germline, CDR1 is MNHEY, CDR2 SVGAGI. The V gene lost 2 bases and the J gene lost 1 base, with 8 bases spanning the gap. The CDR3 reads CASSYEGENTEAFF. The CDR3 bases are TGTGCCAGCAGTTACGAGGGGGAGAACACTGAAGCTTTCTTT.

This clone occurred a few times. The CDR3, as DNA: TGTGCCAGCAGTGAAGTCCTCACTGAAGCTTTCTTT. Translated, it gives CASSEVLTEAFF. V usage is TRBV6-1 and J usage is TRBJ1-1; D uncertain. V lost 1 base and J 4 bases, leaving 4 bases between the germline ends. The CDR3 runs to 12 residues. The germline gives CDR1 MNHNS, CDR2 SASEGT.